Listed here are 8 T cell receptor beta chains from one sample, sequenced in a study of blood T cell repertoires in COVID-19 (dated by TCRdb to 2020 to 2022). The library was generated by the immunoSEQ multiplex PCR assay. TCRdb obtained this table from immuneACCESS and retained in-frame rearrangements with V and J assigned. These tables miss some clones; where compared with another copy, unresolved V genes account for less than half of the shortfall, and the remainder is unexplained. The sample table contains approximately 360,000 clones; only one count was recorded for around four fifths of them. The ten largest clones add up to roughly 5.1% of the sample. The sample comprised PBMCs or T cells enriched from blood (not recorded which). The receptor source for this set is a woman aged 45 to 65 who had recovered from COVID-19.

The chain joins TRBV4-3 to TRBJ1-1; possibly TRBD1 for D (5 bases). V lost 5 bases to trimming and J lost 0 bases, with 10 bases between them. Germline CDR1 is LGHNA and CDR2 is YSLEER. The CDR3 contains 14 residues. The CDR3 loop is CASSKGLMNTEAFF. In nucleotides, the CDR3 is TGCGCCAGCAGCAAGGGACTTATGAACACTGAAGCTTTCTTT.

This rearrangement joins TRBV7-9 to TRBJ1-6; possible D gene TRBD1, 5 bases. Trimming shortened V by 5 bases and J by 9 bases, and 8 bases separated the two germline ends. CDR3 length: 12 amino acids. Looked up from germline, CDR1 is SEHNR and CDR2 is FQNEAQ (reference sequence). This chain's CDR3 is CASSPGPSPLHF. In nucleotides, the CDR3 is TGTGCCAGCAGCCCAGGGCCTTCACCCCTCCACTTT.

The chain links TRBV28 to TRBJ2-5; 9 nucleotides agree with TRBD2. Germline values: CDR1 MDHEN, CDR2 SYDVKM. CDR3 length: 20 residues. The ends lost 6 bases at V and 5 bases at J; junction bases unmatched: 25. The CDR3 DNA reads TGTGCCAGCAGGACGACGTCTAAAGCCGAACTGGGGACTAGCTTGGAGACCCAGTACTTC. It is translated as CASRTTSKAELGTSLETQYF.

This rearrangement joins TRBV15 to TRBJ2-3; 8 nucleotides agree with TRBD1. Germline values: CDR1 LNHNV, CDR2 YYDKDF (reference sequence). V trimming: 7 bases; J trimming: 1 base; junction bases outside the gene matches: 7. The CDR3 is 15 residues long. The CDR3 here is CATTQQGQGTDTQYF. The CDR3 coding sequence is TGTGCCACCACCCAGCAGGGACAGGGCACAGATACGCAGTATTTT.

The rearrangement uses TRBV5-1 and TRBJ2-5; D might be TRBD1 (6 bases). Germline values: CDR1 SGHRS, CDR2 YFSETQ. This CDR3 has 17 amino acids. V was cut by 3 bases and J by 5 bases, with 23 bases left in between. The CDR3 bases are TGCGCCAGCAGCTCCGGAGGTGGGACACTCCGGAGGGAGACCCAGTACTTC. Protein sequence: CASSSGGGTLRRETQYF.

This clone has just a few counts. For the CDR3, the DNA is TGTGCCAGCAGCTTAGGGCGGGACCCCCAAGAGACCCAGTACTTC. Its translation: CASSLGRDPQETQYF. V and J are TRBV7-2 and TRBJ2-5, with D perhaps TRBD2 (6 bases). The CDR3 contains 15 residues. Germline loops: CDR1 SGHTA, CDR2 FQGNSA. Trimming stripped 1 base from V and 1 base from J, with 10 bases between.

The CDR3 sequence: CASSRGQRTYMNTEAFF. CDR3 DNA: TGTGCCAGTAGCCGTGGACAGCGAACATACATGAACACTGAAGCTTTCTTT. The V and J genes are TRBV19 and TRBJ1-1; maybe TRBD1 (6 bases). V dropped 6 bases and J dropped 0 bases, with 20 bases sitting between them. CDR1 LNHDA and CDR2 SQIVND come from the germline V gene (reference sequence). The CDR3 covers 17 residues.

This clone appeared once. The V call is TRBV10-2, the J call TRBJ2-7; 7 nucleotides agree with TRBD2. The CDR3 consists of 18 residues. V shed 0 bases and J 3 bases; nucleotides not matched to a gene: 14. Germline lookup yields CDR1 WSHSY and CDR2 SAAADI. CDR3: CASSESARGLTLVYEQYF. Written as DNA, the CDR3 is TGCGCCAGCAGTGAGTCGGCCCGGGGACTAACCCTAGTCTACGAGCAGTACTTC.